The 10 T cell receptor beta chains listed next were all sequenced from one sample in a study of blood T cell repertoires in COVID-19 (dated by TCRdb to 2018 to 2021). The library was generated by the immunoSEQ multiplex PCR assay. Held by TCRdb, this immuneACCESS table contains in-frame sequences only and omits some clones. Under half of the omission traces to an unresolved V gene where checked; the cause of the rest is unknown. In this sample the table shows around 70,000 clones, 84% of which occur a single time. The top ten constitute 36% of the sample. The sample taken for sequencing was peripheral blood. All receptors derive from a man in his 70s with acute or convalescent COVID-19.

This rearrangement joins TRBV4-3 to TRBJ1-1; no clear D. Deletions cut 1 base from V and 4 bases from J, with 10 bases between. Germline V gene lookup returns CDR1 LGHNA and CDR2 YSLEER. This CDR3 region has 14 residues. The CDR3 DNA is TGCGCCAGCAGCCAAGGGAAGTCAGGCACTGAAGCTTTCTTT. Translating gives CASSQGKSGTEAFF.

The gene calls are TRBV6-6 and TRBJ2-1; 9 bases align to TRBD2. The CDR3 is 15 residues long. Unmatched junction bases numbered 8, after V lost 5 bases and J lost 6 bases. Germline CDR1 is MNHNY and CDR2 is SVGAGI (reference sequence). CDR3 nucleotide sequence: TGTGCCAGCAGTGCCCCTAGCGGGGTTGGCAATGAGCAGTTCTTC. The encoded protein is CASSAPSGVGNEQFF.

The chain joins TRBV24-1 to TRBJ1-5; 7 bases map to TRBD1. The CDR3 is 13 amino acids. V shed 5 bases, J shed 4 bases, and the junction held 1 base outside the gene matches. Germline CDR1 and CDR2: KGHDR and SFDVKD. The CDR3 loop reads CATSAQGNQPQHF. The DNA for the CDR3 is TGTGCCACCAGTGCACAGGGGAATCAGCCCCAGCATTTT.

The rearrangement links TRBV12-3 or TRBV12-4 to TRBJ2-1; D may be TRBD2 (6 bases). The CDR3 extends over 13 amino acids. The V and J ends lost 6 bases and 8 bases respectively, with 14 bases between them. CDR3 in amino acids: CASRPTWGDEQFF. DNA for the CDR3: TGTGCCAGCAGGCCGACCTGGGGGGATGAGCAGTTCTTC.

The chain recombines TRBV28 with TRBJ1-1, with D possibly TRBD1 on 5 matching bases. Germline V gives CDR1 MDHEN, CDR2 SYDVKM. The CDR3 covers 14 residues. V dropped 6 bases and J dropped 5 bases, with 16 bases sitting between them. In nucleotides, the CDR3 is TGTGCCAGCAGCCCCGTCGGGGGTAGGACTGAAGCTTTCTTT. This translates into CASSPVGGRTEAFF. The full variable domain, its missing parts supplied by reference TRBV28 and TRBJ1-1, is DVKVTQSSRYLVKRTGEKVFLECVQDMDHENMFWYRQDPGLGLRLIYFSYDVKMKEKGDIPEGYSVSREKKERFSLILESASTNQTSMYLCASSPVGGRTEAFFGQGTRLTVV.

This clone was observed a few times. The chain links TRBV5-1 to TRBJ1-1; D gene unclear. The ends were cut back, 0 bases at V and 5 bases at J, with 20 bases in the middle. The CDR3 has 17 residues. The V gene's germline CDR1 is SGHRS and CDR2 YFSETQ. As DNA, the CDR3 is TGCGCCAGCAGCTTGGCTCCGACCGAGGGCGGGAGGACTGAAGCTTTCTTT. Encoded protein: CASSLAPTEGGRTEAFF.

The gene calls are TRBV5-1 and TRBJ2-1; the match to TRBD2 covers 9 bases. Germline loops: CDR1 SGHRS, CDR2 YFSETQ. The ends lost 1 base at V and 10 bases at J; junction bases unmatched: 9. This CDR3 has 15 residues. The CDR3 reads CASSLKNPAGGEQFF. CDR3 DNA: TGCGCCAGCAGCTTGAAAAATCCAGCGGGGGGCGAGCAGTTCTTC.

This chain connects TRBV5-4 to TRBJ2-5, with 8 bases fitting TRBD2. Germline V gives CDR1 SGHNT, CDR2 YYREEE (reference sequence). Trimming took 4 bases from V and 2 from J; bases not matched to a gene: 10. The CDR3 is 16 amino acids. CDR3 in amino acids: CASSPSGSLGQETQYF. The CDR3, as DNA: TGTGCCAGCAGCCCCAGCGGGAGTTTGGGTCAAGAGACCCAGTACTTC.

This clone occurred a few times. The CDR3 DNA is TGTGCCAGCAGCCAATTCAAGCGGCAGCATAGCAATCAGCCCCAGCATTTT. Amino acids: CASSQFKRQHSNQPQHF. This chain connects TRBV16 to TRBJ1-5, with D uncertain. Trimming left V 1 base short and J 0 bases short, with 13 bases between. CDR1 and CDR2 from the germline V gene are KGHSY and FQNENV. The CDR3 covers 17 residues.

The rearrangement links TRBV9 to TRBJ2-6, with unresolved D. The CDR3 runs to 14 residues. Between the trimmed V and J ends, which lost 0 bases and 4 bases, there was a span of 5 bases. Per germline, CDR1 SGDLS and CDR2 YYNGEE. The CDR3 is CASSVGLGANVLTF. In DNA, the CDR3 is TGTGCCAGCAGCGTAGGGCTGGGGGCCAACGTCCTGACTTTC.